A single sample gave rise to the 31 T cell receptor beta chains below, sequenced in a study of T cell repertoires in cytomegalovirus infection. From the reads, TCRdb called clonotypes with MiXCR, one entry per CDR3 protein. The sample holds approximately 700,000 distinct CDR3 sequences, approximately 40% seen once. Sequenced: PBMCs. The receptors were gathered from a human donor in good health (CMV status not recorded). Some clones in this sample may be carry-over from other donors' samples.

In this sample, this clonotype turned up a few times. The genes are TRBV29-1 and TRBJ1-1; D remains unclear. V was trimmed by 0 bases and J by 2 bases, leaving 10 bases between them. The CDR3 covers 14 residues. The germline V gene encodes CDR1 SQVTM and CDR2 ANQGSEA. This CDR3 reads CSVEEWTVNTEAFF. CDR3 in DNA: TGCAGCGTTGAAGAGTGGACGGTAAACACTGAAGCTTTCTTT.

The chain carries TRBV11-2 and TRBJ2-2; D might be TRBD1 or TRBD2, each matching 5 bases. Germline CDR1 and CDR2: SGHAT and FQNNGV. Trimming removed 6 bases from V and 1 base from J, with 24 bases in between. The CDR3 has 19 residues. CDR3 residues: CASSLSRDGILLNTGELFF. The DNA of the CDR3 is TGTGCCAGCAGTCTGAGCCGGGACGGGATCCTTTTGAACACCGGGGAGCTGTTTTTT. Using reference TRBV11-2 and TRBJ2-2 for the parts outside the CDR3, the full variable domain is EAGVAQSPRYKIIEKRQSVAFWCNPISGHATLYWYQQILGQGPKLLIQFQNNGVVDDSQLPKDRFSAERLKGVDSTLKIQPAKLEDSAVYLCASSLSRDGILLNTGELFFGEGSRLTVL.

The rearrangement links TRBV27 to TRBJ2-3; D may match TRBD1 or TRBD2 (6 bases each). V was clipped by 5 bases and J by 7 bases, with 13 bases between them. The germline CDR1 and CDR2 sequences are MNHEY and SMNVEV (reference sequence). CDR3 size: 13 residues. CDR3 DNA sequence: TGTGCCAGCAGTGTTGGGGGGCCAAATACGCAGTATTTT. It yields the protein CASSVGGPNTQYF.

This clonotype was counted a few times. The chain uses TRBV19 and TRBJ2-7; the match to TRBD2 covers 12 bases. This CDR3 spans 14 amino acids. Trimming removed 6 bases from V and 7 bases from J; junction bases left unmatched: 7. The germline V gene has CDR1 LNHDA and CDR2 SQIVND (reference sequence). This CDR3 reads CASSRTSGISEQYF. CDR3 in DNA: TGTGCCAGTAGCCGGACTAGCGGGATTTCGGAGCAGTACTTC.

Many counts were recorded for this clonotype. This could be a read error, since a much larger clone is one nucleotide away. This CDR3 reads CASSYLGQGNYGYTF. CDR3 nucleotides: TGTGCCAGCAGCTACCTGGGACAGGGAAACTATGGCTACACCTTC. The chain uses TRBV3-1 and TRBJ1-2, with 9 bases matching TRBD1. This CDR3 is 15 amino acids long. Germline V gives CDR1 LGHDT, CDR2 YNNKEL (reference sequence). Unmatched junction bases numbered 6, after V lost 5 bases and J lost 2 bases.

This clonotype was observed at least ten times. This chain links TRBV7-9 with TRBJ1-4; possible D gene TRBD1, 6 bases. The V and J ends lost 3 bases and 3 bases respectively, with 8 bases between them. The germline V gene has CDR1 SEHNR and CDR2 FQNEAQ (reference sequence). This CDR3 is built from 14 residues. CDR3 DNA sequence: TGTGCCAGCAGCTTCGGACAGCCTAATGAAAAACTGTTTTTT. Residues: CASSFGQPNEKLFF.

This clonotype was observed a handful of times. The chain couples TRBV12-3 or TRBV12-4 to TRBJ2-4; D remains ambiguous. Trimming stripped 9 bases from V and 0 bases from J, with 12 bases between. The CDR3 spans 14 residues. Written as DNA, the CDR3 is TGTGCCAGTCGTTCCTCTTTAGCCAAAAACATTCAGTACTTC. Translation gives CASRSSLAKNIQYF.

This chain joins TRBV15 and TRBJ2-1, with TRBD1 matching over 8 bases. This CDR3 region has 13 residues. Losses at the gene ends were 3 bases for V and 8 bases for J; bases not matched to a gene: 3. CDR1 is LNHNV, CDR2 YYDKDF, per germline (reference sequence). The CDR3 DNA reads as TGTGCCACCAGCAGGGACAGGGACTATGAGCAGTTCTTC. Protein sequence: CATSRDRDYEQFF. The whole variable domain, filled in from reference TRBV15 and TRBJ2-1, reads DAMVIQNPRYQVTQFGKPVTLSCSQTLNHNVMYWYQQKSSQAPKLLFHYYDKDFNNEADTPDNFQSRRPNTSFCFLDIRSPGLGDTAMYLCATSRDRDYEQFFGPGTRLTVL.

This clonotype came up a few times. This chain uses TRBV12-3 or TRBV12-4 with TRBJ2-2, with 10 positions matching TRBD2. V gave up 5 bases and J gave up 4 bases; unmatched junction bases: 7. This CDR3 is built from 16 residues. The CDR3 DNA sequence: TGTGCCAGCAGTCCAGGAGCGGGGGGGCCCACCGGGGAGCTGTTTTTT. Translating it yields CASSPGAGGPTGELFF.

The genes are TRBV28 and TRBJ2-7, with 10 nucleotides matching TRBD2. The CDR3 spans 15 residues. The trim removed 6 bases at V and 2 bases at J, leaving 7 bases unmatched. Germline CDR1 MDHEN, CDR2 SYDVKM. The CDR3 DNA follows: TGTGCCAGCAGGCCACCGGGACTAGCGACCTACGAGCAGTACTTC. Its protein is CASRPPGLATYEQYF.

This clonotype was counted only a few times. The chain recombines TRBV6-5 with TRBJ1-4, with D hard to call. V dropped 0 bases and J dropped 0 bases, with 5 bases sitting between them. In germline, CDR1 is MNHEY, CDR2 SVGAGI. This CDR3 is 15 amino acids long. The CDR3 protein is CASSYSSTTNEKLFF. Here the CDR3 DNA reads TGTGCCAGCAGTTACTCGTCGACAACTAATGAAAAACTGTTTTTT.

This clonotype was recorded a few times. This chain connects TRBV7-9 to TRBJ2-1; 9 bases agree with TRBD2. Germline assignment: CDR1 SEHNR and CDR2 FQNEAQ (reference sequence). V shed 0 bases, J shed 4 bases, and the junction held 4 bases outside the gene matches. The CDR3 spans 16 residues. This chain's CDR3 is CASSLAGGGGYNEQFF. DNA of the CDR3: TGTGCCAGCAGCTTAGCGGGCGGGGGGGGTTACAATGAGCAGTTCTTC.

This chain joins TRBV7-2 and TRBJ2-5; the D gene is possibly TRBD2 (5 bases). The CDR3 runs to 15 residues. Trimming left V 3 bases short and J 5 bases short, with 16 bases between. In germline, CDR1 is SGHTA, CDR2 FQGNSA. CDR3 nucleotides: TGTGCCAGCAGCTTCTCGGGGTACAAGCACGAGACCCAGTACTTC. As protein: CASSFSGYKHETQYF.

This clonotype has at least ten counts. The chain links TRBV7-6 to TRBJ2-1; 8 bases are shared with TRBD2. After removal of 3 bases from V and 3 bases from J, the junction contained 10 bases not matched to a gene. CDR1 is SGHVS and CDR2 is FNYEAQ in the germline V gene. This CDR3 is 17 amino acids long. The CDR3 nucleotides are TGTGCCAGCAGCTTGACTGGGGGGAGCGGGGGCTACAATGAGCAGTTCTTC. Its translation: CASSLTGGSGGYNEQFF.

Concerning this clonotype: A much more abundant neighbour one base away suggests this may be a read error. The CDR3 DNA reads as TGTGCCAGCAGCTTCCTCAATGAGCAGGTCTTC. Its translation: CASSFLNEQVF. The chain links TRBV6-1 to TRBJ2-1; D gene ambiguous. From germline, CDR1 is MNHNS and CDR2 SASEGT. The CDR3 covers 11 residues.

This clonotype was seen more than once but under ten times. The chain carries TRBV5-6 and TRBJ1-1; D uncertain. The length of the CDR3 is 14 residues. CDR1 and CDR2 from the germline V gene are SGHDT and YYEEEE. Deletions cut 0 bases from V and 11 bases from J, with 17 bases between. Here the CDR3 reads CASSLGLNPLGAFF. The CDR3 coding sequence is TGTGCCAGCAGCTTGGGGTTAAACCCGTTGGGGGCTTTCTTT.

A few counts support this clonotype. The gene calls are TRBV29-1 and TRBJ2-7; 7 nucleotides match TRBD2. The CDR3 totals 14 residues. In germline, CDR1 is SQVTM, CDR2 ANQGSEA. Unmatched junction bases numbered 5, after V lost 0 bases and J lost 3 bases. The CDR3 spells CSVEDGTKLYEQYF. Written as DNA, the CDR3 is TGCAGCGTTGAAGATGGGACTAAACTCTACGAGCAGTACTTC.

This clonotype came up a few times. The chain joins TRBV24-1 to TRBJ1-1; maybe TRBD1 (6 bases). The V end lost 2 bases, the J end lost 1 base, and 10 bases lay between the germline ends. The CDR3 contains 15 residues. CDR1 and CDR2 (germline): KGHDR, SFDVKD. CDR3 loop: CATSDSGQPNTEAFF. Here the CDR3 DNA reads TGTGCCACCAGTGATTCCGGACAGCCGAACACTGAAGCTTTCTTT.

This clonotype has at least ten counts. The chain employs TRBV7-2 and TRBJ2-5; 9 nucleotides line up with TRBD1. V was clipped by 6 bases and J by 6 bases; unmatched bases: 14. CDR1 and CDR2 (germline): SGHTA, FQGNSA. CDR3 length equals 16 residues. CDR3 nucleotide sequence: TGTGCCAGCAGTTACTCTAGAACAGGGGGCGTGAAGACCCAGTACTTC. It encodes CASSYSRTGGVKTQYF. The complete variable domain, with remaining parts taken from reference TRBV7-2 and TRBJ2-5, reads GAGVSQSPSNKVTEKGKDVELRCDPISGHTALYWYRQSLGQGLEFLIYFQGNSAPDKSGLPSDRFSAERTGGSVSTLTIQRTQQEDSAVYLCASSYSRTGGVKTQYFGPGTRLLVL.

This clonotype turned up a few times. V is TRBV12-3 or TRBV12-4 and J is TRBJ1-5; D gene ambiguous. This CDR3 has 13 residues. The V and J ends lost 3 bases and 3 bases respectively, with 6 bases between them. The CDR3 region is CASSLWANQPQHF. The DNA for the CDR3 is TGTGCCAGCAGTTTGTGGGCCAATCAGCCCCAGCATTTT.

V gene TRBV10-3 combines with J gene TRBJ1-3, with TRBD1 as a possible D gene (6 bases). The V end was cut by 3 bases, the J end by 2 bases, with 17 bases between. Per the germline V gene, CDR1 is ENHRY and CDR2 is SYGVKD. CDR3 size: 17 residues. CDR3 in amino acids: CAISETGSTNTGNTIYF. The CDR3 region has the DNA TGTGCCATCAGTGAAACAGGGTCTACTAATACTGGAAACACCATATATTTT.

The rearrangement links TRBV20-1 to TRBJ2-1; 11 bases match TRBD2. The trim removed 1 base at V and 11 bases at J, leaving 10 bases unmatched. The germline CDR1 and CDR2 sequences are DFQATT and SNEGSKA (reference sequence). CDR3 length: 15 amino acids. The CDR3 coding sequence is TGCAGTGCTAGAGTTACTAGCGGGAGTGTGTGTAAGCAGTTCTTC. It is translated as CSARVTSGSVCKQFF.

The chain employs TRBV2 and TRBJ2-7; TRBD1 matches at 8 bases. This CDR3 comprises 13 residues. The junction had 5 bases not matched to a gene; V was cut back by 8 bases and J by 2 bases. Germline CDR1 SNHLY, CDR2 FYNNEI. This CDR3 reads CASGAQGAYEQYF. The CDR3, as DNA: TGTGCCAGCGGCGCACAGGGGGCCTACGAGCAGTACTTC.

This clonotype has more than one count but fewer than ten. The chain uses TRBV11-3 and TRBJ2-3; 15 nucleotides line up with TRBD2. The length of the CDR3 is 20 residues. CDR1 SGHNT and CDR2 YENEEA come from the germline V gene. After removal of 5 bases from V and 2 bases from J, the junction contained 14 bases not matched to a gene. CDR3 DNA sequence: TGTGCCAGCAGCCCTGGACTAGCGGGAGGGCCTCATTCAAACACAGATACGCAGTATTTT. This encodes CASSPGLAGGPHSNTDTQYF.

Worth noting for this clonotype: This sequence may be a read error, since a much larger clone differs from it by one base. This sequence joins TRBV11-1 and TRBJ1-1; D gene ambiguous. Germline V gives CDR1 SGHAT, CDR2 FQDESV (reference sequence). The length of the CDR3 is 13 residues. This chain's CDR3 is CSSSLSDGTEAFF. CDR3 nucleotide sequence: TGTTCCAGCAGCTTATCCGACGGAACTGAAGCTTTCTTT.

The V gene is TRBV27, the J gene TRBJ2-1, with D maybe TRBD2 (6 bases). The germline gives CDR1 MNHEY, CDR2 SMNVEV (reference sequence). This CDR3 is 16 amino acids long. V lost 10 bases to trimming and J lost 5 bases, with 24 bases between them. CDR3 sequence (DNA): TGTGCCATCAGGTTATCCCGGGACGGGAGAAACAATGAGCAGTTCTTC. It yields the protein CAIRLSRDGRNNEQFF.

The chain has TRBV10-1 and TRBJ1-3; D not resolved. The V gene's germline CDR1 is WNHNN and CDR2 SYGVQD (reference sequence). CDR3 length equals 15 residues. Between the trimmed V and J ends, which lost 5 bases and 0 bases, there was a span of 11 bases. CDR3 sequence reads: CASSFGRSSGNTIYF. In DNA form, the CDR3 reads TGCGCCAGCAGTTTCGGACGGTCCTCTGGAAACACCATATATTTT.

This clonotype was seen a few times. A read error may account for a junction end that differs from germline. This chain uses TRBV11-1 with TRBJ2-2, with a tentative D call TRBD2 (5 bases). CDR1 is SGHAT, CDR2 FQDESV, per germline (reference sequence). The length of the CDR3 is 17 residues. The CDR3: CASSPRDQLGNTRELFF. Here the CDR3 DNA reads TGTGCCAGCAGCCCACGTGACCAACTAGGAAACACCCGGGAGCTGTTTTTT.

The chain is built from TRBV7-6 and TRBJ2-3, with a tentative D call TRBD2 (5 bases). Trimming removed 6 bases from V and 4 bases from J, with 8 bases in between. Germline loops: CDR1 SGHVS, CDR2 FNYEAQ. The CDR3 totals 12 residues. This chain's CDR3 is CASSQEADTQYF. The CDR3 nucleotides are TGTGCCAGCAGTCAGGAGGCAGATACGCAGTATTTT. The full variable domain, with the rest looked up from reference TRBV7-6 and TRBJ2-3, is GAGVSQSPRYKVTKRGQDVALRCDPISGHVSLYWYRQALGQGPEFLTYFNYEAQQDKSGLPNDRFSAERPEGSISTLTIQRTEQRDSAMYRCASSQEADTQYFGPGTRLTVL.

The gene calls are TRBV15 and TRBJ2-7; D may be TRBD2 (5 bases). The CDR3 covers 13 residues. The germline V gene has CDR1 LNHNV and CDR2 YYDKDF (reference sequence). Trimming shortened V by 10 bases and J by 2 bases, and 15 bases separated the two germline ends. The CDR3 reads CASGTGIAYEQYF. DNA for the CDR3: TGTGCCAGCGGTACCGGGATTGCCTACGAGCAGTACTTC.

CDR3 residues: CASSYRVRPDGRGPYEQYF. Written as DNA, the CDR3 is TGTGCCAGCAGTTACCGGGTCCGGCCAGATGGGAGAGGCCCCTACGAGCAGTACTTC. The chain couples TRBV6-6 to TRBJ2-7, with TRBD2 as a possible D gene (5 bases). CDR3 size: 19 residues. Germline CDR1 reads MNHNY; CDR2 reads SVGAGI (reference sequence). The ends were cut back, 2 bases at V and 2 bases at J, with 25 bases in the middle.